This T cell receptor (beta chain) originates from a study of CD8 T cells in Susac syndrome. CDR3 length equals 14 residues. CDR1 MNHEY and CDR2 SMNVEV come from the germline V gene (reference sequence). V dropped 7 bases and J dropped 4 bases, with 13 bases sitting between them. Sequencing of TCR beta was carried out in blood CD8+ and CD4+ T cells. The multiple sclerosis controls were treatment-naive patients affected by stable or active relapsing-remitting disease. RNA, at about 0.45 to 1 ug, was reverse transcribed with random hexamers. Across 54 Vbeta and 13 Jbeta, immunoSEQ multiplex PCR amplified TCR beta CDR3. Each CDR3 protein gets one entry after TCRdb re-called the immunoSEQ multiplex PCR reads with MiXCR. Of a few hundred thousand distinct CDR3 sequences listed, 92% were seen once; the top ten hold 0.1% to 0.15%.

This chain connects TRBV27 to TRBJ2-2, with no clear D. Specimen: CD8+ T cells from PBMCs. The receptor was isolated from a human donor with multiple sclerosis. This CDR3 is CASTPLDLTGELFF. Here the CDR3 DNA reads TGTGCCAGCACCCCGCTGGACCTCACCGGGGAGCTGTTTTTT.